The 3 T cell receptor beta chains in this list originate from one sample, sequenced in a study of OX40 agonist ivuxolimab in advanced cancers. The method behind the library was the immunoSEQ multiplex PCR assay. As stored in TCRdb, this immuneACCESS dataset retains in-frame rearrangements with V and J assigned. A fraction of the clones does not appear; measured against another copy, unresolved V genes explain less than half of the discrepancy, and the remainder lacks a known reason. In this sample the table shows 70,000 to 75,000 clones, around 83% of which occur a single time. 0.9% to 1.2% of the sample lies in the top ten. The sequences come from CD4+ or CD8+ T cells sorted from blood, collected in a trial of the OX40 agonist ivuxolimab. These receptors all come from an adult with an advanced solid tumor such as melanoma, head and neck, liver or kidney cancer.

The J gene is TRBJ2-1, the V gene TRBV7-9; D may be TRBD1 (5 bases). This CDR3 is built from 13 residues. Trimming removed 5 bases from V and 3 bases from J, with 8 bases in between. CDR1 SEHNR and CDR2 FQNEAQ come from the germline V gene (reference sequence). The CDR3 reads CASSIDSYNEQFF. The CDR3 region has the DNA TGTGCCAGCAGCATCGACAGCTACAATGAGCAGTTCTTC.

The chain couples TRBV30 to TRBJ1-2; 7 bases map to TRBD1. The germline gives CDR1 GTSNPN, CDR2 SVGIG (reference sequence). V shed 0 bases and J 3 bases; nucleotides not matched to a gene: 1. This CDR3 spans 13 amino acids. CDR3 DNA: TGTGCCTGGAGTGTACAGGGGCACTATGGCTACACCTTC. Its protein is CAWSVQGHYGYTF.

V is TRBV12-5 and J is TRBJ2-3; 7 bases agree with TRBD2. The trim removed 1 base at V and 4 bases at J, leaving 2 bases unmatched. From germline, CDR1 is LGHNT and CDR2 FRNRAP. The CDR3 length is 14 residues. The CDR3 here is CASGLGLAPDTQYF. The CDR3 bases are TGTGCTAGTGGTTTGGGACTAGCCCCAGATACGCAGTATTTT.